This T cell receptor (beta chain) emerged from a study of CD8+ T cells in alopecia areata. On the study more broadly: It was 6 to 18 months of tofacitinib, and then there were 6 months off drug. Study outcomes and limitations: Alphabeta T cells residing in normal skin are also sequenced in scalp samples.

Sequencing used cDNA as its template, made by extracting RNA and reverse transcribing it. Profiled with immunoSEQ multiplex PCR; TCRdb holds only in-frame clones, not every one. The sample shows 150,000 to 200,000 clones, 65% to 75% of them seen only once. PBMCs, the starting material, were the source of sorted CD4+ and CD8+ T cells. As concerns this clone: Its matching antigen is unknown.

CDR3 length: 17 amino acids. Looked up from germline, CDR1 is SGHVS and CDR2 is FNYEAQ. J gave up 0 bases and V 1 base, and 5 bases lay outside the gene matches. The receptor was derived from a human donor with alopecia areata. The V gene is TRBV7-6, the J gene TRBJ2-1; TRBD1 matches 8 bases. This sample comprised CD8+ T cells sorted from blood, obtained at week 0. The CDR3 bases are TGTGCCAGCAGCTTAGGGCCCGGACAGGGCTCCTACAATGAGCAGTTCTTC. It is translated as CASSLGPGQGSYNEQFF.